These 11 T cell receptor beta chains share one sample of origin, sequenced in a study of T cell responses to AZD1222 COVID-19 vaccine (TCRdb year 2021). The library was built by means of the immunoSEQ multiplex PCR assay. The table was pulled from immuneACCESS by TCRdb, which kept in-frame rearrangements only. Such tables lose some clones; where checked, under half of the loss comes from unresolved V genes, and the rest has no known cause. The sample table shows fewer than 200,000 clones, and approximately 91% are seen once. The ten top clones hold about 1.7% of the sample. In the paper's terms, the time point label means: about 28 days (+/-7) after the second vaccine dose. The sequenced sample was peripheral blood, obtained 28 days after the second AZD1222 dose. All receptors come from an adult who received the AZD1222 COVID-19 vaccine.

The DNA for the CDR3 is TGTGCCAGTAGTATAGTACCTAGCGGGAATCATGAAGAGCAGTTCTTC. The encoded protein is CASSIVPSGNHEEQFF. The V gene is TRBV19, the J gene TRBJ2-1; 9 nucleotides align to TRBD2. From germline, CDR1 is LNHDA and CDR2 SQIVND (reference sequence). The CDR3 consists of 16 residues. Trimming at V came to 1 base and at J to 10 bases, leaving 11 bases not matched to a gene. The full variable domain, its missing parts supplied by reference TRBV19 and TRBJ2-1, is DGGITQSPKYLFRKEGQNVTLSCEQNLNHDAMYWYRQDPGQGLRLIYYSQIVNDFQKGDIAEGYSVSREKKESFPLTVTSAQKNPTAFYLCASSIVPSGNHEEQFFGPGTRLTVL.

V and J are TRBV3-1 (or the pseudogene TRBV3-2) and TRBJ1-1; D remains unclear. V lost 6 bases and J 4 bases, leaving 15 bases between the germline ends. Germline CDR1 reads LGHDT; CDR2 reads YNNKEL (reference sequence). The CDR3 is 14 amino acids. The CDR3 nucleotides read TGTGCCAGCAGTCCTATACCCTGGCGCACTGAAGCTTTCTTT. Translation gives CASSPIPWRTEAFF.

The rearrangement joins TRBV6-5 to TRBJ2-7; D may correspond to TRBD1 or TRBD2 (5 bases each). CDR3 size: 14 residues. Trimming stripped 6 bases from V and 1 base from J, with 13 bases between. Germline CDR1 reads MNHEY; CDR2 reads SVGAGI. CDR3 coding DNA: TGTGCCAGCAGCTCAATGGGACGGTCCTACGAGCAGTACTTC. Translation: CASSSMGRSYEQYF.

By frequency in the sample, this clone is medium-sized (0.01 to 0.1%). The chain is built from TRBV6-4 and TRBJ2-1, with TRBD2 as a possible D gene (7 bases). Trimming took 10 bases from V and 7 from J, leaving 20 bases between them. Germline lookup yields CDR1 MRHNA and CDR2 SNTAGT. This CDR3 contains 14 residues. CDR3 loop: CAIPPAGARNEQFF. In DNA, the CDR3 is TGTGCCATTCCTCCGGCGGGGGCGAGGAATGAGCAGTTCTTC.

The chain links TRBV4-1 to TRBJ2-2; TRBD2 agrees at 8 bases. This CDR3 comprises 17 residues. V gave up 6 bases and J gave up 1 base; unmatched junction bases: 10. Germline V gene sequence: CDR1 MGHRA, CDR2 YSYEKL. The DNA for the CDR3 is TGCGCCAGCAGGAGGGTTTTGCGGGGGGTGAACACCGGGGAGCTGTTTTTT. It encodes CASRRVLRGVNTGELFF.

The chain joins TRBV6-5 to TRBJ2-2; D is ambiguous. The germline gives CDR1 MNHEY, CDR2 SVGAGI. Trimming removed 0 bases from V and 0 bases from J, with 8 bases in between. This CDR3 contains 16 residues. The chain's CDR3 is CASSYSLAANTGELFF. The CDR3 DNA sequence: TGTGCCAGCAGTTACTCCTTGGCGGCGAACACCGGGGAGCTGTTTTTT.

The chain recombines TRBV3-1 (or the pseudogene TRBV3-2) with TRBJ2-1; 12 nucleotides line up with TRBD2. J lost 3 bases, V lost 0 bases, and 18 bases had no gene match. CDR1 LGHDT and CDR2 YNNKEL come from the germline V gene (reference sequence). The CDR3 is made up of 22 amino acids. CDR3 amino acids: CASSQDSGASLAGGPYYNEQFF. CDR3 DNA: TGTGCCAGCAGCCAAGATTCAGGGGCCAGCCTAGCGGGGGGGCCTTACTACAATGAGCAGTTCTTC.

The chain links TRBV4-3 to TRBJ1-5, with a weak D call TRBD1 (6 bases). Trimming pared 0 bases from V and 6 bases from J, leaving 18 bases between. This CDR3 spans 17 amino acids. The germline CDR1 and CDR2 sequences are LGHNA and YSLEER. The CDR3 DNA reads TGCGCCAGCAGCCAAGATGTTACAGGGAGTCTGCGTCAGCCCCAGCATTTT. Residues: CASSQDVTGSLRQPQHF.

This clone was seen a single time. The chain combines TRBV7-8 with TRBJ2-7; 8 bases are a match to TRBD1. Germline assignment: CDR1 SGHVS and CDR2 FQNEAQ. The CDR3 loop spans 12 amino acids. With 5 bases clipped from V and 5 bases from J, the junction kept 2 bases outside the gene matches. CDR3 residues: CASSPDRDEQYF. The DNA of the CDR3 is TGTGCCAGCAGCCCGGACAGGGACGAGCAGTACTTC.

The chain has TRBV7-2 and TRBJ2-3, with D possibly called TRBD1 or TRBD2 (6 bases each). Germline assignment: CDR1 SGHTA and CDR2 FQGNSA. V was cut by 1 base and J by 4 bases, with 9 bases left in between. This CDR3 is 14 amino acids long. The CDR3 loop reads CASSLGGAADTQYF. The CDR3 coding sequence is TGTGCCAGCAGCTTAGGGGGGGCGGCAGATACGCAGTATTTT.

The gene calls are TRBV3-1 (or the pseudogene TRBV3-2) and TRBJ2-3; D possibly corresponds to TRBD2 (5 bases). Between the trimmed V and J ends, which lost 0 bases and 2 bases, there was a span of 21 bases. The CDR3 is made up of 19 amino acids. Germline CDR1 and CDR2: LGHDT and YNNKEL (reference sequence). CDR3 sequence reads: CASSQDLLLGVRNTDTQYF. CDR3 DNA sequence: TGTGCCAGCAGCCAAGATCTACTGTTGGGAGTCCGAAACACAGATACGCAGTATTTT.